Included here is one T cell receptor (beta chain) sequence, with context. Antigen specificity is unknown. The V gene's germline CDR1 is SGHDN and CDR2 FVKESK. The CDR3 has 13 amino acids. Trimming stripped 3 bases from V and 0 bases from J, with 5 bases between. The sample originates from a study of cytomegalovirus exposure and HLA in healthy donors. The study, taken as a whole, reports: The study dropped some indistinguishable V segments, TRBV6-2 and TRBV6-3 among them. When the data were analyzed later, several of the most significant clusters appeared to be linked to common viral pathogens. Later work showed greater clonal expansion in HLA-associated TCR beta chains than in equally common others. The study recorded fewer than 200 TCR beta chains that were cytomegalovirus-associated.

Both 60 Vbeta primers and 13 Jbeta primers went into the PCR. The repertoire was sequenced with immunoSEQ multiplex PCR; TCRdb's copy has only in-frame clones and lacks some. Recorded for this sample: some 140,000 clones. The chain uses TRBV14 and TRBJ1-2; the D is unclear. The sequencing sample was made of PBMCs. The receptor was isolated from a woman in her 40s in good health and CMV-seronegative. In nucleotides, the CDR3 is TGTGCCAGCAGCCACCGTGCTAACTATGGCTACACCTTC. Protein sequence: CASSHRANYGYTF. Based on the CDR3 plus reference TRBV14 and TRBJ1-2, the full variable domain is EAGVTQFPSHSVIEKGQTVTLRCDPISGHDNLYWYRRVMGKEIKFLLHFVKESKQDESGMPNNRFLAERTGGTYSTLKVQPAELEDSGVYFCASSHRANYGYTFGSGTRLTVV.